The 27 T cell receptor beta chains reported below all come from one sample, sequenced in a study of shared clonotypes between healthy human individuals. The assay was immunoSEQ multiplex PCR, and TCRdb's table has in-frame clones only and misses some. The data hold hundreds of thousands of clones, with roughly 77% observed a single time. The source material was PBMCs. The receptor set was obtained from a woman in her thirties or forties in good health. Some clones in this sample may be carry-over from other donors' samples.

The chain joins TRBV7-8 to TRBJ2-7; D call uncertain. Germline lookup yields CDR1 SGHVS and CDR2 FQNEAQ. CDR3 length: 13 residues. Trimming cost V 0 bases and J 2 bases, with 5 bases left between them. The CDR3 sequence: CASSLAGPYEQYF. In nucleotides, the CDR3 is TGTGCCAGCAGCTTAGCTGGGCCCTACGAGCAGTACTTC. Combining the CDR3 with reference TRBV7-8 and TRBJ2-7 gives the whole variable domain GAGVSQSPRYKVAKRGQDVALRCDPISGHVSLFWYQQALGQGPEFLTYFQNEAQLDKSGLPSDRFFAERPEGSVSTLKIQRTQQEDSAVYLCASSLAGPYEQYFGPGTRLTVT.

In DNA form, the CDR3 reads TGTGCCAGCAAGGCGGACTCCTACGAGCAGTACTTC. It specifies CASKADSYEQYF. This chain joins TRBV5-5 and TRBJ2-7; D unresolved. Germline CDR1 reads SGHKS; CDR2 reads YYEKEE (reference sequence). Trimming pared 6 bases from V and 0 bases from J, leaving 7 bases between. The CDR3 has 12 residues. Combining the CDR3 with reference TRBV5-5 and TRBJ2-7 gives the whole variable domain DAGVTQSPTHLIKTRGQQVTLRCSPISGHKSVSWYQQVLGQGPQFIFQYYEKEERGRGNFPDRFSARQFPNYSSELNVNALLLGDSALYLCASKADSYEQYFGPGTRLTVT.

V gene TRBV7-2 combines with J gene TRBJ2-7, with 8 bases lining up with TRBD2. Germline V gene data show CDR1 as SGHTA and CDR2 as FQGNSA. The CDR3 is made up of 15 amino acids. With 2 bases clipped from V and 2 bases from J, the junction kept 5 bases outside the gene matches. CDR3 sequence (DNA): TGTGCCAGCAGCTTAAATGGCGGGGGGACCTACGAGCAGTACTTC. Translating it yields CASSLNGGGTYEQYF.

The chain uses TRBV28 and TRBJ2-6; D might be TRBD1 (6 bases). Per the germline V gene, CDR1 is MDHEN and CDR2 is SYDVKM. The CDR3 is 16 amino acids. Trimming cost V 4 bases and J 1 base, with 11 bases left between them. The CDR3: CASSSVRGSGANVLTF. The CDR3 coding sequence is TGTGCCAGCAGTTCTGTCAGGGGTTCTGGGGCCAACGTCCTGACTTTC. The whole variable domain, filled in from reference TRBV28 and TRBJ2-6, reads DVKVTQSSRYLVKRTGEKVFLECVQDMDHENMFWYRQDPGLGLRLIYFSYDVKMKEKGDIPEGYSVSREKKERFSLILESASTNQTSMYLCASSSVRGSGANVLTFGAGSRLTVL.

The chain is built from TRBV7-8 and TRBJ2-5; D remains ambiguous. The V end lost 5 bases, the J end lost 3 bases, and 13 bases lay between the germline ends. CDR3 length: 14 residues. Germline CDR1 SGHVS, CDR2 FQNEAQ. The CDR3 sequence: CASSPSSNEETQYF. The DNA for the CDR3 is TGTGCCAGCAGCCCCTCATCAAACGAAGAGACCCAGTACTTC.

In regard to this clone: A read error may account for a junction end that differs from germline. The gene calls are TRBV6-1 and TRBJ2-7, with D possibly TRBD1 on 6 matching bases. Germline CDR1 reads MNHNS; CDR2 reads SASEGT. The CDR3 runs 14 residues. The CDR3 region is CASSEAGVSYEQYF. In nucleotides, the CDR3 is TGTGCCAGCAGCGAAGCAGGGGTTTCCTACGAGCAGTACTTC.

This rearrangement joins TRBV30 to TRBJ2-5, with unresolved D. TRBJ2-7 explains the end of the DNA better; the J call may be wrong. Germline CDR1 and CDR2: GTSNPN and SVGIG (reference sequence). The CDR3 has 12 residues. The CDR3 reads CAWTPNSYEQYF. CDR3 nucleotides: TGTGCCTGGACCCCTAACTCCTACGAGCAGTACTTC.

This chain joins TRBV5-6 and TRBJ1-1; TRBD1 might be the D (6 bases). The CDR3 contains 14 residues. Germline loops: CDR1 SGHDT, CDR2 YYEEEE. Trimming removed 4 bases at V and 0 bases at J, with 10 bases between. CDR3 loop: CASSADRMNTEAFF. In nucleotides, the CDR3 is TGTGCCAGCAGCGCAGACAGGATGAACACTGAAGCTTTCTTT.

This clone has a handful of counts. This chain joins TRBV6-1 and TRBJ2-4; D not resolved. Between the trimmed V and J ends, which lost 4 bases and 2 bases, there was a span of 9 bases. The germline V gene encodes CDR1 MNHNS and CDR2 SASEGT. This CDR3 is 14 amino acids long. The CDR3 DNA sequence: TGTGCCAGCAGTGGGGGTGGCACCAAAAACATTCAGTACTTC. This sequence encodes CASSGGGTKNIQYF.

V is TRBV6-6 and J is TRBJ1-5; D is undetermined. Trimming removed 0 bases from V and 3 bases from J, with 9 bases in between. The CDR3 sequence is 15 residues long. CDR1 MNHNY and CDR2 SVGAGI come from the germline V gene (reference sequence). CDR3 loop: CASSYSGRHNQPQHF. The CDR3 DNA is TGTGCCAGCAGTTACTCAGGGCGTCACAATCAGCCCCAGCATTTT.

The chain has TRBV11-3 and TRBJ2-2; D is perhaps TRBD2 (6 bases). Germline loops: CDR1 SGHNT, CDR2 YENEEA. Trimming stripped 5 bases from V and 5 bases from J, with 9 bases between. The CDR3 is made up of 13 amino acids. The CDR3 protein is CASSLGTTGELFF. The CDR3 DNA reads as TGTGCCAGCAGCCTTGGGACTACCGGGGAGCTGTTTTTT.

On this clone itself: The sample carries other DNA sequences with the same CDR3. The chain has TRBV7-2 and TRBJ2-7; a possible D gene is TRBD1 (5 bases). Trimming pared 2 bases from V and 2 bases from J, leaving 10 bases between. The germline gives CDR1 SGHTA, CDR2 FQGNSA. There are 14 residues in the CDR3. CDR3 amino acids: CASSLRQGPYEQYF. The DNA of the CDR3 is TGTGCCAGCAGCTTAAGGCAGGGCCCCTACGAGCAGTACTTC.

The CDR3 sequence is CASSRTSGGAHEQYF. CDR3 nucleotides: TGTGCCAGCTCACGGACTAGCGGGGGTGCCCACGAGCAGTACTTC. V is TRBV18 and J is TRBJ2-7, with 13 bases matching TRBD2. Germline CDR1 is KGHSH and CDR2 is LQKENI. The CDR3 covers 15 residues. V shed 4 bases, J shed 5 bases, and the junction held 5 bases outside the gene matches.

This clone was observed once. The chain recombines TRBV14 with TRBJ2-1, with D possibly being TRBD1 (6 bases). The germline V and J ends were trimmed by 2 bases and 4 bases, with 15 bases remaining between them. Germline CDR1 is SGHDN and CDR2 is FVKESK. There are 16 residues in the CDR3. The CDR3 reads CASSQYLGQGYNEQFF. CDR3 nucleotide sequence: TGTGCCAGCAGCCAATACCTAGGGCAGGGGTACAATGAGCAGTTCTTC.

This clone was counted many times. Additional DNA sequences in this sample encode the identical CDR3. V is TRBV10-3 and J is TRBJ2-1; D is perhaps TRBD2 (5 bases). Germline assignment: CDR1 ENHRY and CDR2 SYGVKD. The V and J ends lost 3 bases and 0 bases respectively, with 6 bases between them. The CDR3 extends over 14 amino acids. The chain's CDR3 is CAISEGSSYNEQFF. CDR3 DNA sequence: TGTGCCATCAGTGAAGGGAGCTCCTACAATGAGCAGTTCTTC.

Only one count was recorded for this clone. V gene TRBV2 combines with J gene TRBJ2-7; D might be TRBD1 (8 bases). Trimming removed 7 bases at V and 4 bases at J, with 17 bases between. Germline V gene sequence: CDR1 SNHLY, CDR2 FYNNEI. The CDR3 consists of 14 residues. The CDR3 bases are TGTGCCAGCAAGGGAGGGCAGGGGGCATACGAGCAGTACTTC. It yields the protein CASKGGQGAYEQYF.

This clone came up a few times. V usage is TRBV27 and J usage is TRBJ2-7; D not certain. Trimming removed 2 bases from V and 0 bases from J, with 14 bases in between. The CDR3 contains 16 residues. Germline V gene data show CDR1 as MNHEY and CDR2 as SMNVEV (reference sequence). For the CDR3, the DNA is TGTGCCAGCAGTTTACATTTAATAGGCAGCTCCTACGAGCAGTACTTC. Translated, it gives CASSLHLIGSSYEQYF.

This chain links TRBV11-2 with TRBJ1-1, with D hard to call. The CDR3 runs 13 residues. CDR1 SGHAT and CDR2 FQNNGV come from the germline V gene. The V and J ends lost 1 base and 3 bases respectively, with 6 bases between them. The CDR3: CASSLALYTEAFF. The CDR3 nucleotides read TGTGCCAGCAGCTTAGCCCTATACACTGAAGCTTTCTTT.

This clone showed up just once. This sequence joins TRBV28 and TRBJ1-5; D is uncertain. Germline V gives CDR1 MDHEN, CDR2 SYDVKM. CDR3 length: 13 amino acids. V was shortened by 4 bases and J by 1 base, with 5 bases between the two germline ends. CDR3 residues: CASSYGSNQPQHF. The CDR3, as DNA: TGTGCCAGCAGTTATGGGAGCAATCAGCCCCAGCATTTT.

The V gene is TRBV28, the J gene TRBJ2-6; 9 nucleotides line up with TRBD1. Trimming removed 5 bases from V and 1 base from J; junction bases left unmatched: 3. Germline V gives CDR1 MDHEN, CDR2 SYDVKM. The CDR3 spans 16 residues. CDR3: CASSKQGASGANVLTF. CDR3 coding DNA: TGTGCCAGCAGTAAACAGGGGGCGTCTGGGGCCAACGTCCTGACTTTC.

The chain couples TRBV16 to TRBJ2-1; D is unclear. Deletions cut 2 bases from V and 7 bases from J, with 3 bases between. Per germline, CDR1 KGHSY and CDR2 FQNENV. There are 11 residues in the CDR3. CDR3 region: CASSQTNEQFF. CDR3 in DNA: TGTGCCAGCAGCCAAACGAATGAGCAGTTCTTC.

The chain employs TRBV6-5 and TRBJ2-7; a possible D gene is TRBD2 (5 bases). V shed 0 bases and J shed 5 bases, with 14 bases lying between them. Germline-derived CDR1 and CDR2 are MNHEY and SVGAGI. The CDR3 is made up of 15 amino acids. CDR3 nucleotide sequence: TGTGCCAGCAGTTACTCGAGTGGGAGCTACAACGAGCAGTACTTC. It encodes CASSYSSGSYNEQYF.

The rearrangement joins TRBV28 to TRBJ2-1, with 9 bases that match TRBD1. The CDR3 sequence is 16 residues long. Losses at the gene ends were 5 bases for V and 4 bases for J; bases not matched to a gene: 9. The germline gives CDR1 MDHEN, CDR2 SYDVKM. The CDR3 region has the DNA TGTGCCAGCAGTGCCCGGCCGGGACAGGGATACAATGAGCAGTTCTTC. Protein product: CASSARPGQGYNEQFF.

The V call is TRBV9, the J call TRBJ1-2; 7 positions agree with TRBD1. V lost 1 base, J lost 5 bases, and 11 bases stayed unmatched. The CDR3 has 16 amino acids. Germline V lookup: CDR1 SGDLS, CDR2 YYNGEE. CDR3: CASSVLAYPGGYGYTF. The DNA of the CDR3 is TGTGCCAGCAGCGTATTGGCTTACCCAGGGGGATATGGCTACACCTTC. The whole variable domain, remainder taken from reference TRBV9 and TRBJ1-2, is DSGVTQTPKHLITATGQRVTLRCSPRSGDLSVYWYQQSLDQGLQFLIQYYNGEERAKGNILERFSAQQFPDLHSELNLSSLELGDSALYFCASSVLAYPGGYGYTFGSGTRLTVV.

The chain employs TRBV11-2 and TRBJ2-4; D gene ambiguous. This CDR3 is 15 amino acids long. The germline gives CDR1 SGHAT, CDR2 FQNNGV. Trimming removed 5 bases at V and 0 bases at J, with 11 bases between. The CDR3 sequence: CASSPRLLAKNIQYF. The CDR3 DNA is TGTGCCAGCAGCCCGCGACTCCTAGCCAAAAACATTCAGTACTTC.

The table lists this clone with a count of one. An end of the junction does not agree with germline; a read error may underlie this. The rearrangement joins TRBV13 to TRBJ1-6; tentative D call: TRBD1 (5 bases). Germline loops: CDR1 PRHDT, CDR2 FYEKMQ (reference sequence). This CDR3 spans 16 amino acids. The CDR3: CASSVGDWTSGSPLHF. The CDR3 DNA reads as TGTGCCAGCAGCGTAGGGGACTGGACGAGTGGATCACCCCTCCACTTT.

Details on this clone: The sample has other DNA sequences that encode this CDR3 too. The CDR3 spells CASSLSYNEQFF. The CDR3 nucleotides read TGTGCCAGCAGTTTGAGCTACAATGAGCAGTTCTTC. The chain joins TRBV28 to TRBJ2-1; D gene unclear. In germline, CDR1 is MDHEN, CDR2 SYDVKM. The CDR3 runs to 12 residues. Trimming cost V 3 bases and J 3 bases, with 3 bases left between them. The full variable domain, completed using reference TRBV28 and TRBJ2-1, is DVKVTQSSRYLVKRTGEKVFLECVQDMDHENMFWYRQDPGLGLRLIYFSYDVKMKEKGDIPEGYSVSREKKERFSLILESASTNQTSMYLCASSLSYNEQFFGPGTRLTVL.